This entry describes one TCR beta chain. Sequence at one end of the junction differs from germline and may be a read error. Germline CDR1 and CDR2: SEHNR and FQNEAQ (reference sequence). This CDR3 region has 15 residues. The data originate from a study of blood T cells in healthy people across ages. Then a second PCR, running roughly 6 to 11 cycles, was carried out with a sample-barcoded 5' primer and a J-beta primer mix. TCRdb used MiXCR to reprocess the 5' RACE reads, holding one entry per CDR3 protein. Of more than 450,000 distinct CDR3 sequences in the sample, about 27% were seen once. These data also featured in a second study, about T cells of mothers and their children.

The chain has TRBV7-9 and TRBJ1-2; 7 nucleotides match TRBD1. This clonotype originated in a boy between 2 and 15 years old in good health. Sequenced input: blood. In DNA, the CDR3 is TGTGCCAGCAGCTCTTCCAGGAGCAAGGGGGCTGGCCACACCTTC. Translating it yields CASSSSRSKGAGHTF. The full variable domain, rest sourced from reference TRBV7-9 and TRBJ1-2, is DTGVSQNPRHKITKRGQNVTFRCDPISEHNRLYWYRQTLGQGPEFLTYFQNEAQLEKSRLLSDRFSAERPKGSFSTLEIQRTEQGDSAMYLCASSSSRSKGAGHTFGSGTRLTVV.